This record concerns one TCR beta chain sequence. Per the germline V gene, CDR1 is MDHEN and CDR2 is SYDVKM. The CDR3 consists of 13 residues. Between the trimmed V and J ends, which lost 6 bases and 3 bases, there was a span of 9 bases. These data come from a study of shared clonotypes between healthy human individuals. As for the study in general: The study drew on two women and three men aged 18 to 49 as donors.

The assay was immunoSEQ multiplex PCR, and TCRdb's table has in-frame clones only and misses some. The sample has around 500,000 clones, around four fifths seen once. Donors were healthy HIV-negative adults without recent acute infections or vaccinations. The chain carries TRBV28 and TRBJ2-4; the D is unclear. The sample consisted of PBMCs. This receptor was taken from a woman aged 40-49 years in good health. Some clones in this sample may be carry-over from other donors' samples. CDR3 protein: CASSRNFKNIQYF. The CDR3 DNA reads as TGTGCCAGCAGCCGAAACTTCAAAAACATTCAGTACTTC.